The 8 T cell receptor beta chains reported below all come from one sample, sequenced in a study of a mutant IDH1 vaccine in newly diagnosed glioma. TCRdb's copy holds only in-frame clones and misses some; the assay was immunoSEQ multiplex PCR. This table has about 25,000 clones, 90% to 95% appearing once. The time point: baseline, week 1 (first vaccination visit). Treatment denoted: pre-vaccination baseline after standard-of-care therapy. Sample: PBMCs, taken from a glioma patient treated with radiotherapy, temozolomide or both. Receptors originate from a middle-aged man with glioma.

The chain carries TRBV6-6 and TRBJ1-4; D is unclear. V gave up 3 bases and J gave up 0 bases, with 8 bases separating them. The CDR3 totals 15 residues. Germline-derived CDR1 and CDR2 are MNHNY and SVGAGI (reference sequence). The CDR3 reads CASSYSTATNEKLFF. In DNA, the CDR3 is TGTGCCAGCAGTTATTCGACCGCAACTAATGAAAAACTGTTTTTT.

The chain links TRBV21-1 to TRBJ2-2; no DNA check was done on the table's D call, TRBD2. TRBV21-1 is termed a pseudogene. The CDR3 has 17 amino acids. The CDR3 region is CASISTSGALNTGELFF. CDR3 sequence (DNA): TGTGCCAGCATCTCGACTAGCGGGGCGTTAAACACCGGGGAGCTGTTTTTT.

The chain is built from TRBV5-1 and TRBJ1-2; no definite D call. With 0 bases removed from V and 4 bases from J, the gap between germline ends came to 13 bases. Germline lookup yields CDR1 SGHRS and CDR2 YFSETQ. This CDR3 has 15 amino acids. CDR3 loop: CASSLAAQKLYGYTF. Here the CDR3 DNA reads TGCGCCAGCAGCTTGGCCGCCCAGAAACTCTATGGCTACACCTTC.

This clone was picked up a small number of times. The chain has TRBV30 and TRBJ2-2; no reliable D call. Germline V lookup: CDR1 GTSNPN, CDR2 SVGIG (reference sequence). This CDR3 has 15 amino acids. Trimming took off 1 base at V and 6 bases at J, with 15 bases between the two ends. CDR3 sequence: CAWSASYEHAGELFF. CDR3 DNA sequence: TGTGCCTGGAGTGCCTCGTATGAACACGCCGGGGAGCTGTTTTTT.

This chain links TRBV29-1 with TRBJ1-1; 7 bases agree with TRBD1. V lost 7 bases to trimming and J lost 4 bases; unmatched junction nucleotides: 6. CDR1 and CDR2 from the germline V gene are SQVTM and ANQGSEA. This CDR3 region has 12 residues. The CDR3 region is CSAGGWGTEAFF. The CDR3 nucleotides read TGCAGCGCAGGGGGTTGGGGCACTGAAGCTTTCTTT. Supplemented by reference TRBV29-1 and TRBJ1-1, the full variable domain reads SAVISQKPSRDICQRGTSLTIQCQVDSQVTMMFWYRQQPGQSLTLIATANQGSEATYESGFVIDKFPISRPNLTFSTLTVSNMSPEDSSIYLCSAGGWGTEAFFGQGTRLTVV.

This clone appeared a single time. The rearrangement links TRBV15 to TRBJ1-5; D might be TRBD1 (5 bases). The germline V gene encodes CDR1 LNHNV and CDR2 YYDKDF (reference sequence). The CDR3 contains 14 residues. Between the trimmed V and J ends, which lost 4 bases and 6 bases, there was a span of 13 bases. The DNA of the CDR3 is TGTGCCACCAGCACAGGGTCCCGGGGTCAGCCCCAGCATTTT. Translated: CATSTGSRGQPQHF.

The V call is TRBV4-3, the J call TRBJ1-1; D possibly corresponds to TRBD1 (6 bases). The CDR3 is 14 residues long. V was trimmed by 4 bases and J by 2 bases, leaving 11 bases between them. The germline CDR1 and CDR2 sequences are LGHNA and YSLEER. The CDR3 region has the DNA TGCGCCAGCAGCCGATTACAGGGAAACACTGAAGCTTTCTTT. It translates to CASSRLQGNTEAFF.

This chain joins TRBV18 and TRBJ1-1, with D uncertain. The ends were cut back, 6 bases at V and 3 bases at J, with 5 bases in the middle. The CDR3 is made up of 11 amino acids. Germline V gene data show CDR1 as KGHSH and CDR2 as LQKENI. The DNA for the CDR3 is TGTGCCAGCTCGCCCGACACTGAAGCTTTCTTT. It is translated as CASSPDTEAFF.